These T cell receptor beta chains were read from a single sample in a study of T cell responses to AZD1222 COVID-19 vaccine. TCRdb's copy holds only in-frame clones and misses some; the assay was immunoSEQ multiplex PCR. The sample includes some 200,000 clones, 90% to 95% of them seen just once. This sample comprised peripheral blood, obtained 28 days after the second AZD1222 dose. The receptors derive from an adult who received the AZD1222 COVID-19 vaccine. Each CDR3 is given with its conserved first and last residue. Each record gives: J gene, V gene, CDR3 protein.

TRBJ2-3,TRBV11-2,CASSRGNTQYF
TRBJ1-2,TRBV9,CASSVDFQPYGYTF
TRBJ2-5,TRBV6-5,CASRLGLAGATYF
TRBJ1-4,TRBV29-1,CSAMTVGEKLFF
TRBJ2-3,TRBV6-6,CASLTGGDTQYF
TRBJ2-7,TRBV20-1,CSAWDHYEQYF
TRBJ2-7,TRBV12-3/TRBV12-4,CASGTSGGYEQYF
TRBJ1-4,TRBV7-2,CASSLDRATNEKLFF
TRBJ1-2,TRBV4-3,CASSQDLSDLLRGYTF
TRBJ2-3,TRBV7-3,CASSTGTTDTQYF
TRBJ1-2,TRBV5-1,CASSDNTGSYGYTF
TRBJ1-1,TRBV19,CASSLKGTGSTEAFF
TRBJ1-6,TRBV6-1,CASSEGTGTNNSPLHF
TRBJ2-2,TRBV10-1,CASSPGLADTGELFF
TRBJ1-1,TRBV18,CASSPPAASEAFF
TRBJ1-4,TRBV11-2,CASSQNQHRDFWPNEKLFF
TRBJ2-1,TRBV19,CASSIGTGNEQFF
TRBJ2-2,TRBV6-4,CASSRTGGATGELFF
TRBJ2-3,TRBV7-6,CASSLSGWADTQYF
TRBJ2-2,TRBV2,CASSPSGGNIGELFF
TRBJ2-1,TRBV7-2,CASSLGVSGGRYNEQFF
TRBJ1-1,TRBV19,CASRRGFTEAFF
TRBJ1-1,TRBV19,CASSPQGRSEAFF
TRBJ1-1,TRBV2,CARRGTGETEAFF
TRBJ1-6,TRBV3-1/TRBV3-2,CASSLGRRINSPLHF
TRBJ1-5,TRBV6-5,CASIEGADGPQHF
TRBJ2-1,TRBV18,CASSPGVYNEQFF
TRBJ2-2,TRBV6-6,CASSYSEAGELFF